The next 11 T cell receptor beta chains were all read from a single sample in a study of OX40 agonist ivuxolimab in advanced cancers. Clones were sequenced by immunoSEQ multiplex PCR, and TCRdb holds only the in-frame ones, with some missing. The sample lists tens of thousands of clones; approximately 90% were seen once. Sequencing used CD4+ or CD8+ T cells sorted from blood, obtained in a trial of the OX40 agonist ivuxolimab. These receptors came from an adult with an advanced solid tumor such as melanoma, head and neck, liver or kidney cancer.

This clone appeared once. This CDR3 reads CASSLEQVLTGKLFF. CDR3 in DNA: TGTGCCAGCAGCTTAGAACAGGTTTTGACGGGAAAACTGTTTTTT. V gene TRBV7-2 combines with J gene TRBJ1-4; maybe TRBD1 (5 bases). The CDR3 contains 15 residues. V was trimmed by 1 base and J by 10 bases, leaving 16 bases between them. The germline gives CDR1 SGHTA, CDR2 FQGNSA.

The chain couples TRBV5-4 to TRBJ2-5; D is uncertain. Germline V lookup: CDR1 SGHNT, CDR2 YYREEE (reference sequence). Trimming took off 0 bases at V and 1 base at J, with 1 base between the two ends. The CDR3 contains 12 residues. The CDR3: CASSLGQETQYF. The CDR3 coding sequence is TGTGCCAGCAGCTTGGGCCAAGAGACCCAGTACTTC.

This clone was seen only once. The V call is TRBV30, the J call TRBJ2-3; perhaps TRBD1 as D (5 bases). CDR3 size: 12 residues. The germline V and J ends were trimmed by 0 bases and 6 bases, with 7 bases remaining between them. Germline-derived CDR1 and CDR2 are GTSNPN and SVGIG (reference sequence). CDR3 sequence reads: CAWSVKGDTQYF. Here the CDR3 DNA reads TGTGCCTGGAGTGTAAAGGGGGATACGCAGTATTTT.

The chain is built from TRBV15 and TRBJ1-6, with D hard to call. The germline CDR1 and CDR2 sequences are LNHNV and YYDKDF (reference sequence). The CDR3 contains 12 residues. Trimming removed 2 bases from V and 10 bases from J, with 6 bases in between. CDR3 DNA sequence: TGTGCCACCAGCAGACAGAGCTCACCCCTCCACTTT. Its protein is CATSRQSSPLHF.

The gene calls are TRBV9 and TRBJ2-5; D not resolved. This CDR3 has 14 residues. Germline CDR1 and CDR2: SGDLS and YYNGEE. Trimming shortened V by 0 bases and J by 2 bases, and 8 bases separated the two germline ends. The CDR3: CASSVGWAQETQYF. The CDR3 coding sequence is TGTGCCAGCAGCGTAGGTTGGGCACAAGAGACCCAGTACTTC.

The rearrangement links TRBV4-2 to TRBJ2-5; D perhaps matches TRBD1 (5 bases). V shed 0 bases and J shed 0 bases, with 8 bases lying between them. The CDR3 has 15 residues. Germline V CDR1 and CDR2: LGHNA, YNFKEQ. CDR3 sequence (DNA): TGTGCCAGCAGCCAAGATCAGGGCTACCAAGAGACCCAGTACTTC. Residues: CASSQDQGYQETQYF.

The rearrangement joins TRBV15 to TRBJ2-1; D is possibly TRBD2 (5 bases). From germline, CDR1 is LNHNV and CDR2 YYDKDF (reference sequence). The CDR3 contains 13 residues. The V gene lost 7 bases and the J gene lost 8 bases, with 15 bases spanning the gap. CDR3 DNA sequence: TGTGCCACCACCCGAGGGCCCTTGGATGAGCAGTTCTTC. Its translation is CATTRGPLDEQFF.

The chain couples TRBV4-3 to TRBJ1-3; no firm D call. The CDR3 length is 15 residues. V was shortened by 1 base and J by 0 bases, with 7 bases between the two germline ends. Germline assignment: CDR1 LGHNA and CDR2 YSLEER. The CDR3 reads CASSQAPTSGNTIYF. The CDR3 DNA is TGCGCCAGCAGCCAAGCGCCCACCTCTGGAAACACCATATATTTT.

The rearrangement joins TRBV2 to TRBJ1-4, with 9 bases identical to TRBD1. The CDR3 is 12 residues long. Germline CDR1 and CDR2: SNHLY and FYNNEI. V was pared by 6 bases and J by 7 bases, with 0 bases of the junction left unmatched. CDR3 in amino acids: CASRDRGEKLFF. Here the CDR3 DNA reads TGTGCCAGCAGGGACAGGGGTGAAAAACTGTTTTTT.

V usage is TRBV11-2 and J usage is TRBJ2-5, with TRBD1 matching 11 bases. Looked up from germline, CDR1 is SGHAT and CDR2 is FQNNGV. This CDR3 is built from 15 residues. Trimming took 5 bases from V and 5 from J; bases not matched to a gene: 7. The CDR3 DNA reads TGTGCCAGCAGCCCGGGACAGGGGGACCGGGAGACCCAGTACTTC. Translating gives CASSPGQGDRETQYF.

The genes are TRBV20-1 and TRBJ2-1; 7 positions match TRBD1. With V trimmed by 5 bases and J by 12 bases, 4 bases remained unmatched. The CDR3 extends over 10 amino acids. Germline V gene data show CDR1 as DFQATT and CDR2 as SNEGSKA (reference sequence). CDR3 bases: TGCAGTGCTGAGACAGGGTCGCAGTTCTTC. Translating it yields CSAETGSQFF.